One sample yielded the 10 T cell receptor beta chains listed below, sequenced in a study of technical replicates of blood from a few donors. The method was immunoSEQ multiplex PCR; TCRdb's version includes in-frame clones alone and lacks a portion of them. The sample consists of about 84,000 clones, 85% to 95% of them appearing once. Sequencing used T cells isolated from PBMCs. These receptors originate from a human donor in good health.

This chain joins TRBV10-2 and TRBJ1-5; D gene unclear. Germline V gene lookup returns CDR1 WSHSY and CDR2 SAAADI. CDR3 length equals 14 residues. V shed 2 bases and J shed 4 bases, with 9 bases lying between them. The CDR3 DNA reads as TGCGCCAGCAGTGAGCGGGAGAGGAATCAGCCCCAGCATTTT. It translates to CASSERERNQPQHF.

The rearrangement links TRBV13 to TRBJ2-5; 12 bases line up with TRBD2. V dropped 5 bases and J dropped 4; count of bases not matched to a gene: 8. The CDR3 is 16 residues long. Germline CDR1 PRHDT, CDR2 FYEKMQ (reference sequence). The CDR3 protein is CASSGILAGGGETQYF. CDR3 nucleotide sequence: TGTGCCAGCAGCGGGATACTAGCGGGGGGTGGAGAGACCCAGTACTTC.

The chain uses TRBV5-1 and TRBJ2-7; 7 bases match TRBD1. There are 15 residues in the CDR3. V was pared by 0 bases and J by 5 bases, with 8 bases of the junction left unmatched. The germline V gene encodes CDR1 SGHRS and CDR2 YFSETQ. CDR3 sequence (DNA): TGCGCCAGCAGCTTGGGGCGGACAGGTTTCCACGAGCAGTACTTC. Protein: CASSLGRTGFHEQYF.

In this sample, this clone is medium-sized. At the DNA level, this CDR3 is encoded by other sequences in the same sample as well. This CDR3 reads CASSPLSTGTSTFEQYF. CDR3 sequence (DNA): TGTGCCAGCAGCCCACTCAGCACCGGGACTAGCACCTTCGAGCAGTACTTC. The chain employs TRBV9 and TRBJ2-7; 9 bases are a match to TRBD2. This CDR3 is 17 amino acids long. The ends lost 4 bases at V and 6 bases at J; junction bases unmatched: 17. In germline, CDR1 is SGDLS, CDR2 YYNGEE.

The chain employs TRBV11-2 and TRBJ2-2; 9 bases map to TRBD1. The germline gives CDR1 SGHAT, CDR2 FQNNGV. This CDR3 is built from 15 residues. V shed 7 bases and J 2 bases; nucleotides not matched to a gene: 5. Here the CDR3 reads CASTADRGNTGELFF. DNA for the CDR3: TGTGCCAGCACCGCGGACAGGGGAAACACCGGGGAGCTGTTTTTT.

This sequence joins TRBV11-2 and TRBJ1-2; possibly TRBD1 for D (5 bases). CDR1 is SGHAT, CDR2 FQNNGV, per germline. V was clipped by 5 bases and J by 2 bases, with 21 bases between them. CDR3 size: 17 residues. CDR3 sequence (DNA): TGTGCCAGCAGCCGAACTGGGGGGACCCCAGGGAACTATGGCTACACCTTC. Its protein is CASSRTGGTPGNYGYTF.

V usage is TRBV7-8 and J usage is TRBJ2-7; a weak D match, TRBD1 (6 bases). The CDR3 extends over 13 amino acids. The V gene lost 4 bases and the J gene lost 8 bases, with 15 bases spanning the gap. The germline V gene has CDR1 SGHVS and CDR2 FQNEAQ. In nucleotides, the CDR3 is TGTGCCAGCAGCTGGGAGCACAGGGACCAGCAGTACTTC. It yields the protein CASSWEHRDQQYF.

The chain carries TRBV27 and TRBJ2-1, with 8 bases matching TRBD2. Germline-derived CDR1 and CDR2 are MNHEY and SMNVEV (reference sequence). J was trimmed by 2 bases and V by 5 bases; bases with no gene match: 5. The CDR3 covers 15 residues. The CDR3 region is CASSLGGAPYNEQFF. DNA for the CDR3: TGTGCCAGCAGTCTCGGGGGGGCTCCCTACAATGAGCAGTTCTTC.

The chain joins TRBV19 to TRBJ1-5; no reliable D call. V lost 3 bases and J lost 0, with 15 bases in between. This CDR3 has 17 residues. The germline gives CDR1 LNHDA, CDR2 SQIVND (reference sequence). This CDR3 reads CASSILAWQTSNQPQHF. The DNA for the CDR3 is TGTGCCAGTAGTATTTTAGCATGGCAGACTAGCAATCAGCCCCAGCATTTT.

The rearrangement joins TRBV25-1 to TRBJ2-5; D gene ambiguous. V was clipped by 2 bases and J by 3 bases, with 7 bases between them. Per germline, CDR1 MGHDK and CDR2 SYGVNS. This CDR3 has 13 residues. In DNA form, the CDR3 reads TGTGCCAGCAGTGAACAGGATAAAGAGACCCAGTACTTC. Translating it yields CASSEQDKETQYF.